Shown below are 11 T cell receptor beta chains from a single sample sequenced in a study of PD-1 blockade in mismatch repair-deficient tumors. Sequencing used immunoSEQ multiplex PCR; TCRdb keeps in-frame clones, though not all of them. The sample records fewer than 100,000 clones, roughly 80% being singletons. The sequenced sample was peripheral blood, obtained 12 weeks after starting pembrolizumab. These receptors were collected from an adult with mismatch repair-deficient cancer.

The CDR3, as DNA: TGTGCCAGCATCGGGGGGGGTCGGACTGAAGCTTTCTTT. This encodes CASIGGGRTEAFF. This chain connects TRBV27 to TRBJ1-1; perhaps TRBD1 as D (5 bases). Germline values: CDR1 MNHEY, CDR2 SMNVEV (reference sequence). Trimming cost V 7 bases and J 5 bases, with 14 bases left between them. The CDR3 consists of 13 residues.

V and J are TRBV29-1 and TRBJ1-1, with 7 bases matching TRBD1. The CDR3 runs 15 residues. Germline V CDR1 and CDR2: SQVTM, ANQGSEA. The V gene end was trimmed by 6 bases and the J gene end by 0 bases; junction bases not matched to a gene: 10. In nucleotides, the CDR3 is TGCAGCGTCGCCCACAGGGGAGGGATGAACACTGAAGCTTTCTTT. This gives the protein CSVAHRGGMNTEAFF.

The J gene is TRBJ1-4, the V gene TRBV18; maybe TRBD1 (6 bases). The CDR3 length is 15 residues. CDR1 is KGHSH, CDR2 LQKENI, per germline. The V gene lost 6 bases and the J gene lost 8 bases, with 19 bases spanning the gap. CDR3 residues: CASSLHLGAQEKLFF. CDR3 DNA: TGTGCCAGCTCGCTGCATTTGGGGGCGCAGGAAAAACTGTTTTTT.

The gene calls are TRBV4-3 and TRBJ2-6, with D tentatively TRBD1 or TRBD2 (6 bases each). Germline CDR1 and CDR2: LGHNA and YSLEER. The CDR3 totals 16 residues. The germline V and J ends were trimmed by 0 bases and 4 bases, with 10 bases remaining between them. CDR3 nucleotides: TGCGCCAGCAGCCAAGATTCGGGGGCAGGGGCCAACGTCCTGACTTTC. Translating gives CASSQDSGAGANVLTF.

With respect to this clone: One end of the junction does not line up with germline, which may come from a read error. The chain joins TRBV6-1 to TRBJ2-7; 11 bases match TRBD1. This CDR3 comprises 9 residues. Germline V gene sequence: CDR1 MNHNS, CDR2 SASEGT. CDR3 sequence: CALLGQGEF. The CDR3 bases are TGTGCCCTCCTGGGACAGGGGGAGTTC.

CDR3 DNA: TGTGCCAGCAGCCAAGGGAGGGGGGCTGAAGCTTTCTTT. It encodes CASSQGRGAEAFF. The genes are TRBV14 and TRBJ1-1, with D perhaps matching TRBD1 (6 bases). Germline CDR1 is SGHDN and CDR2 is FVKESK. This CDR3 contains 13 residues. V was pared by 1 base and J by 6 bases, with 9 bases between.

This clone has only one observation. The J gene is TRBJ2-7, the V gene TRBV4-2; D gene uncertain. Germline V gene sequence: CDR1 LGHNA, CDR2 YNFKEQ. V lost 5 bases and J 2 bases, leaving 16 bases between the germline ends. This CDR3 is 15 amino acids long. In DNA, the CDR3 is TGTGCCAGCAGCGTTCTGGCCACGCCGACCTACGAGCAGTACTTC. Translating gives CASSVLATPTYEQYF.

The chain recombines TRBV18 with TRBJ1-2; tentative D call: TRBD1 (5 bases). Trimming took 3 bases from V and 6 from J, leaving 14 bases between them. Looked up from germline, CDR1 is KGHSH and CDR2 is LQKENI. This CDR3 has 14 residues. CDR3 in amino acids: CASSPVGREDGYTF. Written as DNA, the CDR3 is TGTGCCAGCTCACCGGTCGGCAGGGAGGATGGCTACACCTTC.

J is TRBJ1-2 and V is TRBV18, with D possibly being TRBD1 (5 bases). V was trimmed by 0 bases and J by 3 bases, leaving 5 bases between them. Looked up from germline, CDR1 is KGHSH and CDR2 is LQKENI. The CDR3 loop spans 13 amino acids. The CDR3 is CASSPPGDYGYTF. In DNA, the CDR3 is TGTGCCAGCTCACCACCAGGGGACTATGGCTACACCTTC.

This rearrangement joins TRBV10-3 to TRBJ1-3; 7 nucleotides align to TRBD1. CDR3 length: 15 residues. V trimming: 6 bases; J trimming: 0 bases; junction bases outside the gene matches: 5. Germline loops: CDR1 ENHRY, CDR2 SYGVKD. CDR3 sequence: CAIRQGTDSGNTIYF. The CDR3 DNA follows: TGTGCCATCAGACAGGGGACAGACTCTGGAAACACCATATATTTT.

This chain joins TRBV4-3 and TRBJ2-5; D is possibly TRBD1 or TRBD2 (7 bases each). V lost 3 bases, J lost 4 bases, and 15 bases lay in between. Germline V gene data show CDR1 as LGHNA and CDR2 as YSLEER. The CDR3 spans 15 residues. This CDR3 reads CASSQTGRGVETQYF. In nucleotides, the CDR3 is TGCGCCAGCAGCCAGACAGGGAGGGGGGTAGAGACCCAGTACTTC.